The clone carrying this T cell receptor beta chain was seen only a few times. This sample is part of a study of blood T cell repertoires in COVID-19. Study at large: Whether acute or convalescent, the COVID-19 samples came from the United States, Italy and Spain. PBMCs, B-cell-depleted T cells, or T cells provided the cDNA or gDNA that made up the material.

Original processing notes: By means of reference gene primer amplification, nucleated cell counts were estimated. Data came from immunoSEQ multiplex PCR; TCRdb stores just in-frame clones and leaves some out. V, J and clone size are taken as reported in that table, and D and trimming were inferred from the DNA itself. Of a few hundred thousand clones in the sample, 85% to 90% were seen once. CDR3 size: 15 residues. Looked up from germline, CDR1 is SGHRS and CDR2 is YFSETQ. V was shortened by 0 bases and J by 0 bases, with 6 bases between the two germline ends. This sequence originates from a man in his fifties with acute or convalescent COVID-19. Sequenced material: peripheral blood. V usage is TRBV5-1 and J usage is TRBJ2-2; D is possibly TRBD1 (5 bases). The CDR3 coding sequence is TGCGCCAGCAGCTTGGGACAGACGAACACCGGGGAGCTGTTTTTT. Translating it yields CASSLGQTNTGELFF.